These 16 T cell receptor beta chains were all obtained from the same sample, sequenced in a study of beta chain features in type 1 diabetes. cDNA synthesis used the whole RNA isolate, giving expressed TCRB sequences. Profiled with immunoSEQ multiplex PCR; TCRdb holds only in-frame clones, not every one. The sample lists hundreds of thousands of clones, about 16% occurring once. Input material: naive CD4+ T cells from blood. Every receptor here comes from a man between 18 and 35 years old in good health.

This clone was observed a few times. The V gene is TRBV27, the J gene TRBJ2-1; 9 bases map to TRBD1. The CDR3 is 16 amino acids. Germline assignment: CDR1 MNHEY and CDR2 SMNVEV (reference sequence). Trimming cost V 0 bases and J 7 bases; bases outside gene matches: 7. CDR3 sequence (DNA): TGTGCCAGCAGTTTATCGACAGGGGGAAGTTTGAATGAGCAGTTCTTC. It translates to CASSLSTGGSLNEQFF.

The chain uses TRBV5-1 and TRBJ1-5; no reliable D call. The CDR3 is 15 amino acids. The V end was cut by 0 bases, the J end by 3 bases, with 10 bases between. Per germline, CDR1 SGHRS and CDR2 YFSETQ. CDR3 amino acids: CASSLDWGDNQPQHF. In DNA, the CDR3 is TGCGCCAGCAGCTTGGATTGGGGTGACAATCAGCCCCAGCATTTT.

The sample holds a few counts of this clone. The CDR3 DNA reads as TGTGCCAGCAGAACGGGGGAAGTAGGCTCCTACGAGCAGTACTTC. This encodes CASRTGEVGSYEQYF. V gene TRBV6-5 combines with J gene TRBJ2-7; TRBD2 is a possible D gene (6 bases). The CDR3 has 15 residues. Germline-derived CDR1 and CDR2 are MNHEY and SVGAGI. V was cut by 6 bases and J by 0 bases, with 15 bases left in between.

The rearrangement links TRBV6-6 to TRBJ1-4; TRBD1 agrees at 8 bases. The CDR3 contains 14 residues. V shed 6 bases and J 4 bases; nucleotides not matched to a gene: 4. The germline CDR1 and CDR2 sequences are MNHNY and SVGAGI (reference sequence). In DNA, the CDR3 is TGTGCCAGCAGCTCCGACAGGGGTAATGAAAAACTGTTTTTT. This gives the protein CASSSDRGNEKLFF.

This clone was detected only a few times. This sequence joins TRBV15 and TRBJ2-1, with 12 positions matching TRBD2. The J segment lost 7 bases and the V segment lost 5 bases, leaving 9 bases of the junction unmatched. The CDR3 contains 16 residues. CDR1 is LNHNV, CDR2 YYDKDF, per germline (reference sequence). In nucleotides, the CDR3 is TGTGCCACCAGCTCCCGGGGGACTAGCGGGCGGAATGAGCAGTTCTTC. Amino acids: CATSSRGTSGRNEQFF.

The chain has TRBV9 and TRBJ2-7; perhaps TRBD2 as D (5 bases). CDR1 is SGDLS, CDR2 YYNGEE, per germline. This CDR3 has 12 residues. Trimming removed 6 bases at V and 7 bases at J, with 14 bases between. This chain's CDR3 is CASKADVGEQYF. As DNA, the CDR3 is TGTGCCAGCAAAGCGGATGTGGGGGAGCAGTACTTC. Combining the CDR3 with reference TRBV9 and TRBJ2-7 gives the whole variable domain DSGVTQTPKHLITATGQRVTLRCSPRSGDLSVYWYQQSLDQGLQFLIQYYNGEERAKGNILERFSAQQFPDLHSELNLSSLELGDSALYFCASKADVGEQYFGPGTRLTVT.

This clone appeared once. V usage is TRBV9 and J usage is TRBJ1-2, with a weak D call TRBD1 (6 bases). Germline CDR1 SGDLS, CDR2 YYNGEE. CDR3 length equals 12 residues. Trimming left V 7 bases short and J 4 bases short, with 11 bases between. This CDR3 is CASVRDTYGYTF. The DNA for the CDR3 is TGTGCCAGCGTACGGGACACCTATGGCTACACCTTC.

The chain joins TRBV5-1 to TRBJ1-5; no clear D. The CDR3 has 16 residues. Trimming removed 0 bases from V and 0 bases from J, with 10 bases in between. CDR1 and CDR2 from the germline V gene are SGHRS and YFSETQ. The CDR3 region has the DNA TGCGCCAGCAGCTTGGACAGCCCAGGTAGCAATCAGCCCCAGCATTTT. Residues: CASSLDSPGSNQPQHF.

This clone appeared a few times. The chain uses TRBV5-1 and TRBJ2-7, with TRBD1 as a possible D gene (6 bases). The CDR3 runs to 16 residues. The V gene lost 4 bases and the J gene lost 5 bases, with 22 bases spanning the gap. The germline V gene has CDR1 SGHRS and CDR2 YFSETQ. The CDR3 region has the DNA TGCGCCAGCAGCCCGTGGACAGTACGAATGAAGGACGAGCAGTACTTC. Translating it yields CASSPWTVRMKDEQYF.

This clone was counted only a few times. The rearrangement joins TRBV19 to TRBJ2-1; 8 bases line up with TRBD1. Trimming removed 4 bases from V and 8 bases from J; junction bases left unmatched: 16. The CDR3 contains 17 residues. Germline lookup yields CDR1 LNHDA and CDR2 SQIVND (reference sequence). CDR3 nucleotides: TGTGCCAGTAGTACAGCGCCGGGACAGGCCATACGTGATGAGCAGTTCTTC. The encoded protein is CASSTAPGQAIRDEQFF.

The CDR3 spells CASSQDPTGWVRNTEAFF. DNA of the CDR3: TGCGCCAGCAGCCAAGACCCGACAGGGTGGGTTCGGAACACTGAAGCTTTCTTT. The J gene is TRBJ1-1, the V gene TRBV4-3; 7 bases line up with TRBD1. The germline gives CDR1 LGHNA, CDR2 YSLEER. CDR3 size: 18 residues. Trimming took 0 bases from V and 1 from J; bases not matched to a gene: 11.

This clone was observed a few times. The chain uses TRBV19 and TRBJ1-5; 8 bases fit TRBD1. Losses at the gene ends were 3 bases for V and 9 bases for J; bases not matched to a gene: 10. This CDR3 region has 15 residues. Germline V gene lookup returns CDR1 LNHDA and CDR2 SQIVND (reference sequence). The DNA of the CDR3 is TGTGCCAGTAGTATTCGACAGGGGCAATGGAGGCCCCAGCATTTT. This encodes CASSIRQGQWRPQHF.

The chain recombines TRBV7-2 with TRBJ2-7; 7 bases are a match to TRBD1. The germline V gene encodes CDR1 SGHTA and CDR2 FQGNSA. The CDR3 is 15 amino acids. V was clipped by 3 bases and J by 2 bases; unmatched bases: 7. The CDR3 here is CASSFILDRAYEQYF. The CDR3 bases are TGTGCCAGCAGCTTTATCCTTGACAGGGCCTACGAGCAGTACTTC.

This chain joins TRBV6-5 and TRBJ2-2; D is uncertain. The CDR3 consists of 12 residues. Germline-derived CDR1 and CDR2 are MNHEY and SVGAGI. Trimming removed 7 bases at V and 0 bases at J, with 3 bases between. The CDR3 spells CASTSNTGELFF. The CDR3 DNA reads TGTGCCAGCACCTCGAACACCGGGGAGCTGTTTTTT.

V is TRBV5-1 and J is TRBJ2-5; D uncertain. The germline V and J ends were trimmed by 0 bases and 1 base, with 10 bases remaining between them. CDR1 is SGHRS, CDR2 YFSETQ, per germline. This CDR3 is 15 amino acids long. The CDR3 DNA sequence: TGCGCCAGCAGCTTGGGGGTAGGCTTCCAAGAGACCCAGTACTTC. Its translation is CASSLGVGFQETQYF.

The chain links TRBV29-1 to TRBJ1-3; 7 bases agree with TRBD1. The CDR3 covers 14 residues. V trimming: 6 bases; J trimming: 0 bases; junction bases outside the gene matches: 5. Per the germline V gene, CDR1 is SQVTM and CDR2 is ANQGSEA. CDR3 nucleotide sequence: TGCAGCGTAGTCCGGGACAGCTCTGGAAACACCATATATTTT. It is translated as CSVVRDSSGNTIYF.